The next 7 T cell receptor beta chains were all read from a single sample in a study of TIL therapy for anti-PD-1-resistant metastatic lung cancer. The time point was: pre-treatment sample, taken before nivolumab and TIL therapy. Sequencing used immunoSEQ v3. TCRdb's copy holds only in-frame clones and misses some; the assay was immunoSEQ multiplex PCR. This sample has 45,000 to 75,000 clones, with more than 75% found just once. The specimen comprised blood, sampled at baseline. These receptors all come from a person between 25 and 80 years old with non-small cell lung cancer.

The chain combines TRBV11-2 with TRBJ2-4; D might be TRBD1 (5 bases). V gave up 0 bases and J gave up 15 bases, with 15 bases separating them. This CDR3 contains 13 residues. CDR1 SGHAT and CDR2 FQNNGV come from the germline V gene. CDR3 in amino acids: CASSLESQGLRYF. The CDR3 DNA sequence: TGTGCCAGCAGCTTAGAAAGTCAGGGTTTAAGGTACTTC.

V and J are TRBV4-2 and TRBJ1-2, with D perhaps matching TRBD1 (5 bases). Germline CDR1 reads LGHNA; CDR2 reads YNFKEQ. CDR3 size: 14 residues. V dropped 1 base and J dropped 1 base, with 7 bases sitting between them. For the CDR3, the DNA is TGTGCCAGCAGCCAAGGGGGGGTTAACTATGGCTACACCTTC. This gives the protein CASSQGGVNYGYTF.

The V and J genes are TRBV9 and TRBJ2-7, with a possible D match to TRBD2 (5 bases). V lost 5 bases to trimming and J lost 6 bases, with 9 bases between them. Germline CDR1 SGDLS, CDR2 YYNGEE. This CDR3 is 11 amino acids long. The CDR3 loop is CASRRVSEQYF. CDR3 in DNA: TGTGCCAGCAGGAGGGTGTCCGAGCAGTACTTC.

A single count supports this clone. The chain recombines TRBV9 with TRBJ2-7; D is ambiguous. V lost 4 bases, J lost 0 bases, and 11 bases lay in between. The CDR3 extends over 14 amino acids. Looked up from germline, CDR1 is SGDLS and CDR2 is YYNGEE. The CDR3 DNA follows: TGTGCCAGCAGCCTATCGTACGGCTCCTACGAGCAGTACTTC. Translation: CASSLSYGSYEQYF.

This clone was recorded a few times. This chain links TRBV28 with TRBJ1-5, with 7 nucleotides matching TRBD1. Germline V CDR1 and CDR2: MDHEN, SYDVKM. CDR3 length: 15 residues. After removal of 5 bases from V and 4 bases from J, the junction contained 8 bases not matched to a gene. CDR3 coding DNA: TGTGCCAGCAGTAGGGACAGAGGTGCGAATCAGCCCCAGCATTTT. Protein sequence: CASSRDRGANQPQHF.

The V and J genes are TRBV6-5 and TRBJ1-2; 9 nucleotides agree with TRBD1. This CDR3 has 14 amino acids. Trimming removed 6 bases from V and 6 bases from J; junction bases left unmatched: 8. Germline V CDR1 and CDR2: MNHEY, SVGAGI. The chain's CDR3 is CASSPGQGFNGYTF. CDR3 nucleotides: TGTGCCAGCAGCCCGGGACAGGGTTTTAATGGCTACACCTTC.

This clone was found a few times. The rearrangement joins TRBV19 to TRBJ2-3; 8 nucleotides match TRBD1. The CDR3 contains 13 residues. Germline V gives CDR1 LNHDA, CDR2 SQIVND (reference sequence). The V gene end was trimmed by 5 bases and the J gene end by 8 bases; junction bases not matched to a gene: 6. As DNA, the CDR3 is TGTGCCAGTAGTCCTGGGACAGGCGGTACGCAGTATTTT. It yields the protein CASSPGTGGTQYF.